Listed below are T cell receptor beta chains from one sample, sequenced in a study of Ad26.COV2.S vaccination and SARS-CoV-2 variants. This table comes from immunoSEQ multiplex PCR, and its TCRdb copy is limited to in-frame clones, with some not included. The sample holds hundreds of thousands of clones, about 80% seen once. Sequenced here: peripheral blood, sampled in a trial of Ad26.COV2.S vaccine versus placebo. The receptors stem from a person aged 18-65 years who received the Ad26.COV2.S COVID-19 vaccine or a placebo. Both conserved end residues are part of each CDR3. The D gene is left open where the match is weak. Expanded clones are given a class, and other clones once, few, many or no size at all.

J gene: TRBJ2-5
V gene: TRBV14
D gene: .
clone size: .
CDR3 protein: CASSQDLVAETQYF
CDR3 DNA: TGTGCCAGCAGCCAAGACCTAGTCGCAGAGACCCAGTACTTC

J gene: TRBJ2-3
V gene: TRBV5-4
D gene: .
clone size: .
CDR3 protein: CASSLAVAESDTQYF
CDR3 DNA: TGTGCCAGCAGCTTGGCGGTAGCGGAGTCAGATACGCAGTATTTT

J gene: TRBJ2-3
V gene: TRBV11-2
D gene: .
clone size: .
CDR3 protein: CASSATDTQYF
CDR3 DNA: TGTGCCAGCAGCGCCACAGATACGCAGTATTTT

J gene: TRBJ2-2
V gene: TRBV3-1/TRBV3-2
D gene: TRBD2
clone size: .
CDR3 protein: CASSHTSGRRRTGELFF
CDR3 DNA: TGTGCCAGCAGCCACACTAGCGGGAGAAGACGGACCGGGGAGCTGTTTTTT

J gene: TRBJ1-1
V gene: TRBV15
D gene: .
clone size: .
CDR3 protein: CATGANLMNTEAFF
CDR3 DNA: TGTGCCACCGGGGCGAATCTAATGAACACTGAAGCTTTCTTT

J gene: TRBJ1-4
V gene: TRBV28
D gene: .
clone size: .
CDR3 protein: CASLRQGHEKLFF
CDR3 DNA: TGTGCCAGCCTACGTCAAGGGCATGAAAAACTGTTTTTT

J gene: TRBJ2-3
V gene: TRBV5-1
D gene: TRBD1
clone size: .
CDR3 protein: CASSWGDRGDTQYF
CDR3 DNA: TGCGCCAGCAGCTGGGGGGACAGGGGAGATACGCAGTATTTT

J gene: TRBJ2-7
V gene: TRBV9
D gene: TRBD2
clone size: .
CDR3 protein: CASSVDPRELYEQYF
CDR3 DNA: TGTGCCAGCAGCGTAGATCCGCGGGAGCTCTACGAGCAGTACTTC

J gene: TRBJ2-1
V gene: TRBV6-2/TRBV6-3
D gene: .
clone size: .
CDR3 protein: CASSYMGREQFF
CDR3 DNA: TGTGCCAGCAGTTACATGGGGCGTGAGCAGTTCTTC

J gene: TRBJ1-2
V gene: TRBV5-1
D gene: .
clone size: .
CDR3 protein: CASSPPGGNGYTF
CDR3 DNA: TGCGCCAGCAGCCCCCCCGGGGGAAATGGCTACACCTTC

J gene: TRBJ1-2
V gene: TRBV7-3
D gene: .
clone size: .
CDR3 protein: CASSAPPAPGRGYTF
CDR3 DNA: TGTGCCAGCAGCGCACCTCCGGCGCCCGGACGGGGCTACACCTTC

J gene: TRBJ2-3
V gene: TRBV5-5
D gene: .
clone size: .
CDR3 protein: CASSQIYPQDTQYF
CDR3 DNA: TGTGCCAGCAGCCAGATATATCCTCAGGATACGCAGTATTTT

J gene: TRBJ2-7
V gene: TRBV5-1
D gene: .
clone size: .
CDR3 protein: CASSGYEGSEEQYF
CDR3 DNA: TGCGCCAGCAGTGGATATGAGGGGTCAGAGGAGCAGTACTTC

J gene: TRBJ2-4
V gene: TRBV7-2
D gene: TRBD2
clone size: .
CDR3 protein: CASSSRGGRWGNIQYF
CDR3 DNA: TGTGCCAGCAGCTCCCGCGGGGGGCGATGGGGAAACATTCAGTACTTC

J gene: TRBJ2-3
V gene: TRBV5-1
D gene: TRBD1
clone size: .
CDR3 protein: CASSLGTGGSLTDTQYF
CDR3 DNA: TGCGCCAGCAGCTTGGGAACAGGGGGCTCTTTAACAGATACGCAGTATTTT

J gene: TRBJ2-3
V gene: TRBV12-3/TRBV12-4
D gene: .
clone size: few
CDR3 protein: CASSSADTQYF
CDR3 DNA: TGTGCCAGCAGTTCGGCAGATACGCAGTATTTT

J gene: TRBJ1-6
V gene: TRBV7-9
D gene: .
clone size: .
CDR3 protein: CASSPGRTNSPLHF
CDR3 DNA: TGTGCCAGCAGCCCCGGACGGACCAATTCACCCCTCCACTTT